Listed here is a single T cell receptor beta chain. This sample is part of a study of Ad26.COV2.S vaccination and SARS-CoV-2 variants. The method was immunoSEQ multiplex PCR; TCRdb's version includes in-frame clones alone and lacks a portion of them. The data contain about 680,000 clones, about 89% of them seen just once; the ten biggest clones take up approximately 1.5%. As to treatment: roughly 20 received Ad26.COV2.S at low or high dose, single or two shots; 5 received placebo; per-sample allocation not given. At day 63 after the first vaccine or placebo injection, samples were drawn. Participants' vaccine, an Ad26 vector, delivered Wuhan-strain SARS-CoV-2 spike. The CDR3 extends over 16 amino acids. The V gene end was trimmed by 3 bases and the J gene end by 6 bases; junction bases not matched to a gene: 10. Per the germline V gene, CDR1 is LGHDT and CDR2 is YNNKEL (reference sequence).

Sequencing was performed on peripheral blood, taken in a trial of Ad26.COV2.S vaccine versus placebo. The rearrangement uses TRBV3-1 (or the pseudogene TRBV3-2) and TRBJ2-7; 11 bases map to TRBD2. This clonotype originated in a person between 18 and 65 years old who received the Ad26.COV2.S COVID-19 vaccine or a placebo. This CDR3 reads CASSHHGTSGPLEQYF. DNA for the CDR3: TGTGCCAGCAGCCACCACGGGACTAGCGGTCCCCTCGAGCAGTACTTC.